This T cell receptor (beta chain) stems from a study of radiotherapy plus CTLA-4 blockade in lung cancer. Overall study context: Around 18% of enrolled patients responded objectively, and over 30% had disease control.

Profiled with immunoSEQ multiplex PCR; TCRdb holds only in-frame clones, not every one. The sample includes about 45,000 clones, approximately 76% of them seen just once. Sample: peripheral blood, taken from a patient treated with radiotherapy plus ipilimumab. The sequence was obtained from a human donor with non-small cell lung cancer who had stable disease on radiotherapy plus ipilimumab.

The CDR3 DNA reads as TGCGCCAGCAGCCAAGATCGGGGGAACACTGAAGCTTTCTTT. Protein: CASSQDRGNTEAFF. The rearrangement joins TRBV4-1 to TRBJ1-1; D is unresolved. The CDR3 is 14 amino acids. V was trimmed by 0 bases and J by 1 base, leaving 6 bases between them. Germline V gives CDR1 MGHRA, CDR2 YSYEKL.